This is a list of T cell receptor beta chains from one sample in a study of blood T cells in healthy people across ages. A single record per CDR3 protein comes from TCRdb applying MiXCR to the 5' RACE reads. This table has over a million distinct CDR3 sequences, approximately 43% appearing once. Material for sequencing was blood. The source is a woman aged 18 to 35 in good health. The CDR3 runs from the conserved cysteine through the conserved F or W. The D gene is left open where the match is weak. Some rows mark clone size as missing; the rest say once, few, many or name a class of expanded clone.

j_call v_call d_call clone_size cdr3_nt cdr3_aa
TRBJ1-2 TRBV9 . . TGTGCCAGCAGCGTAGCTGTGGTTGCCTATGGCTACACCTTC CASSVAVVAYGYTF
TRBJ1-1 TRBV24-1 . few TGTGCCACCAGTGACACCGGGACAAATGAAGCTTTCTTT CATSDTGTNEAFF
TRBJ1-4 TRBV2 TRBD1 . TGTGCCAGCAGGACAGGGAGAGGTGAAAAACTGTTTTTT CASRTGRGEKLFF
TRBJ2-1 TRBV20-1 TRBD2 few TGCAGTGCTGTAAGACTAGCGGGAGGCTCCTACAATGAGCAGTTCTTC CSAVRLAGGSYNEQFF
TRBJ1-2 TRBV11-2 . few TGTGCCAGCAGGCAAAGCTTGAGGGATACAGCTAACTATGGCTACACCTTC CASRQSLRDTANYGYTF
TRBJ2-7 TRBV20-1 TRBD2 few TGCAGTGCCTTAGGGACTAGCGGGTACAATGAGCAGTACTTC CSALGTSGYNEQYF
TRBJ1-6 TRBV16 . . TGTGCCAGCATCCCCGGGGCAAGGGATTCACCCCTCCACTTT CASIPGARDSPLHF
TRBJ2-1 TRBV3-1 . . TGTGACAGCAGCCCGGGGGCCAGTACCTACAATGAGCAGTTCTTC CDSSPGASTYNEQFF
TRBJ2-5 TRBV3-1 . . TGTGCCAGCAGCCAAGATTTGGCAGGGTCTTATATTGACAATGAGCAGTACTTC CASSQDLAGSYIDNEQYF
TRBJ1-2 TRBV10-3 TRBD1 . TGTGCCATGGGGACAGGGGGCTTCGTATCTGGCTACACCTTC CAMGTGGFVSGYTF
TRBJ2-2 TRBV9 TRBD1 . TGTGCCAGCAGCGTAATCCGGGACAGTTGGAACACCGGGGAGCTGTTTTTT CASSVIRDSWNTGELFF
TRBJ2-7 TRBV15 TRBD1 few TGTGCCACCAGCGGGGACAGGGAGCGGGACTACTCCTACGAGCAGTACTTC CATSGDRERDYSYEQYF
TRBJ2-7 TRBV7-9 TRBD1 . TGTGCCAGCAGATCGGGACAGGAGCCCTACGAGCAGTACTTC CASRSGQEPYEQYF
TRBJ2-5 TRBV6-2/TRBV6-3 . few TGTGCCAGCAGTCACATAGGGCGTGAGACCCAGTACTTC CASSHIGRETQYF
TRBJ2-3 TRBV12-3/TRBV12-4 . few TGTGCCAGCACGTCCCCGTTCTCAGATACGCAGTATTTT CASTSPFSDTQYF
TRBJ2-7 TRBV29-1 TRBD2 . TGCAGCGTGGGAAAGCGGGGAGCCAATGAGCAGTACTTC CSVGKRGANEQYF
TRBJ2-1 TRBV18 TRBD2 . TGTGCCAGCTCACCTCGAATCGGGGAGGGCAATGAGCAGTTCTTC CASSPRIGEGNEQFF
TRBJ2-3 TRBV2 TRBD2 . TGTGCCAGCAGTGAAGAACTAGCGGATAGCACAGATACGCAGTATTTT CASSEELADSTDTQYF
TRBJ2-7 TRBV7-2 . . TGTGCCAGCAGCACCCAGGGCCATGAGCAGTACTTC CASSTQGHEQYF
TRBJ2-3 TRBV7-3 . . TGTGCCAGCAGCTTAGGGATGTTGCCAGATACGCAGTATTTT CASSLGMLPDTQYF
TRBJ2-6 TRBV29-1 . . TGCAGCGTTGAAGGGGGTGGGGCCAACGTCCTGACTTTC CSVEGGGANVLTF
TRBJ2-3 TRBV7-2 TRBD1 few TGTGCCAGCAGCTCCGGACAGGGGACAGGTGCAGATACGCAGTATTTT CASSSGQGTGADTQYF
TRBJ2-5 TRBV6-2/TRBV6-3 TRBD2 . TGTGCCAGCGGCCAAGCGGGAGGGCCTAACAATGAGCAGTACTTC CASGQAGGPNNEQYF
TRBJ2-5 TRBV4-3 . . TGCGCCAGCAGCCAAGATCGAGGGGCCAGGGGTGAGACCCAGTACTTC CASSQDRGARGETQYF
TRBJ2-7 TRBV28 TRBD1 . TGTGCCAGCAGCCTCTTCACCGGGACAGGCGGTCACGAGCAGTACTTC CASSLFTGTGGHEQYF
TRBJ1-3 TRBV3-1 . . TGTGCCACCTCCAAGATCTCTGGAAACACCATATATTTT CATSKISGNTIYF
TRBJ2-2 TRBV9 TRBD2 . TGTGCCAGCAGCGTGGAAGGACTAGCGGGAGCCGGGGAGCTGTTTTTT CASSVEGLAGAGELFF
TRBJ2-1 TRBV6-2/TRBV6-3 TRBD1 . TGTGCCAGCAGTTACTCTGGGACAGTAACAGGCAATGAGCAGTTCTTC CASSYSGTVTGNEQFF
TRBJ1-4 TRBV6-5 . few TGTGCCAGCAGGCAGGGAACTAATGAAAAACTGTTTTTT CASRQGTNEKLFF
TRBJ2-1 TRBV29-1 . . TGCAGCGTTGGGGGCAGGGGGAGGTACAATGAGCAGTTCTTC CSVGGRGRYNEQFF
TRBJ2-3 TRBV6-2/TRBV6-3 . . TGTGCCAGCAGTTACTTCAGAGGGGACACAGATACGCAGTATTTT CASSYFRGDTDTQYF
TRBJ1-5 TRBV30 . . TGTGCCTGGAGTCCGGACCTAGGGAGCAATCAGCCCCAGCATTTT CAWSPDLGSNQPQHF
TRBJ1-2 TRBV7-9 TRBD1 few TGTGCCAGCAGCTTATTCCGGACAGGGGAGAATGGCTACACCTTC CASSLFRTGENGYTF
TRBJ1-2 TRBV30 . . TGTGTCTGGAGTGTACGCGCGGCAGGCTACACCTTC CVWSVRAAGYTF
TRBJ2-4 TRBV7-9 TRBD1 few TGTGCCAGCAGCTTAAAAGAGACAGGGGAGGTTGAGCAGTACTTC CASSLKETGEVEQYF
TRBJ1-2 TRBV7-8 . . TGTGCCAGCAGCTTAAACGGGCCAAGGCTCTCTGGCTACACCTTC CASSLNGPRLSGYTF
TRBJ2-1 TRBV5-1 . . TGCGCCAGCAGCCAGGACAGTGTCTACAATGAGCAGTTCTTC CASSQDSVYNEQFF
TRBJ2-5 TRBV12-3/TRBV12-4 . few TGTGCCAGCAGTATGGAGGAGACCCAGTACTTC CASSMEETQYF
TRBJ2-1 TRBV10-3 TRBD2 . TGTGCCGCCTCCCGGACAGCGGGAGATGAGCAGTTCTTC CAASRTAGDEQFF
TRBJ1-2 TRBV28 TRBD1 few TGTGCCAGCAGCCGAACTGGGACAGGGAATGGCTACACCTTC CASSRTGTGNGYTF
TRBJ1-1 TRBV6-5 . few TGTGCCAGCAGTTACACGGTCGGGGGCACTGAAGCTTTCTTT CASSYTVGGTEAFF
TRBJ1-1 TRBV3-1 TRBD1 . TGTGCCAGCAGCCCTCCAAGAAACAGGGGGAGCACTGAAGCTTTCTTT CASSPPRNRGSTEAFF
TRBJ1-1 TRBV2 . . TGTGCCCTGCAGAAAGGGCACACTGAAGCTTTCTTT CALQKGHTEAFF
TRBJ2-3 TRBV5-1 TRBD2 . TGCGCCAGCAGCCGCCAAGCGGGAGATAGCACAGATACGCAGTATTTT CASSRQAGDSTDTQYF
TRBJ2-3 TRBV28 . few TGTGCCAGCAGTTTAAGTCTGCTAGTCTCAGATACGCAGTATTTT CASSLSLLVSDTQYF
TRBJ2-5 TRBV12-3/TRBV12-4 . once TGTGCCAGCAGTTTAAGTCTAGCGCCTCAAGAGACCCAGTACTTC CASSLSLAPQETQYF
TRBJ1-5 TRBV20-1 . . TGCAGTGCTAGAGAAGGGGTAAGTCAGCCCCAGCATTTT CSAREGVSQPQHF
TRBJ2-1 TRBV12-3/TRBV12-4 . . TGTGCCAGCAGCTTGGCCCCGGGGAAGCAGTTCTTC CASSLAPGKQFF
TRBJ2-7 TRBV5-1 TRBD2 many TGCGCCAGCAGCCCCCATCGGGGGGCCTACGAGCAGTACTTC CASSPHRGAYEQYF
TRBJ1-1 TRBV6-2/TRBV6-3 . . TGTGCCAGCAGTTACCGGGAGGGTATAGGTGAAGCTTTCTTT CASSYREGIGEAFF
TRBJ1-2 TRBV6-1 . . TGTGCCAGCAGTGCCCCGGTCGGTTCCTATGGCTACACCTTC CASSAPVGSYGYTF
TRBJ1-4 TRBV20-1 . . TGCAGTGCTAGAAGGGCGGGGACCAATGAAAAACTGTTTTTT CSARRAGTNEKLFF
TRBJ2-1 TRBV24-1 . few TGTGCCACCAGTGATCCCCGGACACCGAACAATGAGCAGTTCTTC CATSDPRTPNNEQFF
TRBJ2-1 TRBV7-9 TRBD2 few TGTGCCAGTTTAGCGGGCATTGGGTACAATGAGCAGTTCTTC CASLAGIGYNEQFF
TRBJ2-1 TRBV12-3/TRBV12-4 . . TGTGCCAGCAGTTTAGTACCAATGGGTGAGCAGTTCTTC CASSLVPMGEQFF